The clone carrying this T cell receptor beta chain was observed many times. The target antigen is unknown. This sample was taken from a study of T cells in Graves' hyperthyroidism and ophthalmopathy. Study-wide points: Model predictions of ophthalmopathy came a median approximately 6.8 months before onset.

This CDR3 contains 14 residues. Germline-derived CDR1 and CDR2 are MDHEN and SYDVKM. Trimming left V 4 bases short and J 7 bases short, with 16 bases between. Researchers took RNA transcripts and amplified the TCR beta CDR3 regions from them. An initial round of RT-PCR targeting the TCR CDR3 relied on the HTBI primer set. TCRdb redid the calling of the multiplex PCR reads with MiXCR, one entry per CDR3 protein. The sample has roughly 500,000 distinct CDR3 sequences, approximately 15% seen once. Subjects aged 18 to 65 presented with newly diagnosed hyperthyroidism of less than 2 months' duration. Clinical symptoms, serum thyroxine and TRAb, thyroid ultrasound and orbital computed tomography together formed the diagnostic basis. The sample of blood was obtained at first hyperthyroidism diagnosis (before any ophthalmopathy symptoms).

This TCR was recovered from a woman aged 30 to 39 with Graves' hyperthyroidism that later progressed to Graves' ophthalmopathy. V gene TRBV28 combines with J gene TRBJ1-1, with D maybe TRBD1 (5 bases). Sequencing used blood. The CDR3 protein is CASSSPSDRDEAFF. CDR3 in DNA: TGTGCCAGCAGTTCCCCCTCTGACAGAGATGAAGCTTTCTTT.